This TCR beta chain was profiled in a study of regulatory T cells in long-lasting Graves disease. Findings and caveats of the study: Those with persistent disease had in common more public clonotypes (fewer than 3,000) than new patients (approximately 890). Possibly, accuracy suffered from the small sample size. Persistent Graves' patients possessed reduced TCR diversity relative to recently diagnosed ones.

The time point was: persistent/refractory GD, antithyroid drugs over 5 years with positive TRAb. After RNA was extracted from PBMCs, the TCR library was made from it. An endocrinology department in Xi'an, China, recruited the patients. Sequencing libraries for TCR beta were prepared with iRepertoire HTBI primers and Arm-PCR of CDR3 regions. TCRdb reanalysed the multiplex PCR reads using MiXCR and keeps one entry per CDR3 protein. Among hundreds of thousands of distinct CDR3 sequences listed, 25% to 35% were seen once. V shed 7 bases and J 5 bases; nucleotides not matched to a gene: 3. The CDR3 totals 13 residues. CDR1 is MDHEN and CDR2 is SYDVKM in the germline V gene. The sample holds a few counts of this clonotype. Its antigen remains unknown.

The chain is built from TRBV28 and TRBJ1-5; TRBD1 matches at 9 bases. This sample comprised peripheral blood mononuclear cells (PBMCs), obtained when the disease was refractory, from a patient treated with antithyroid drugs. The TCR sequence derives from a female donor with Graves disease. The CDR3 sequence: CASKDRGDQPQHF. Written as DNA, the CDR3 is TGTGCCAGCAAGGACAGGGGAGATCAGCCCCAGCATTTT.